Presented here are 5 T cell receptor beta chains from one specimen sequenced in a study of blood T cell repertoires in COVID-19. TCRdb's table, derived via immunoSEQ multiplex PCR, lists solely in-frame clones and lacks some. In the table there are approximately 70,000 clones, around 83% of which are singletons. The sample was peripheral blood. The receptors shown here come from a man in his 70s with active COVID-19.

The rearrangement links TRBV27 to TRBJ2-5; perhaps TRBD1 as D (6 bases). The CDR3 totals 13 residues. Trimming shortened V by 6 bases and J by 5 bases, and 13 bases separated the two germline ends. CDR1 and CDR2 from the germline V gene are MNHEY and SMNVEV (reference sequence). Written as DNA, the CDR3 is TGTGCCAGCAGGACGACAGGAGGCGAGACCCAGTACTTC. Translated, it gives CASRTTGGETQYF.

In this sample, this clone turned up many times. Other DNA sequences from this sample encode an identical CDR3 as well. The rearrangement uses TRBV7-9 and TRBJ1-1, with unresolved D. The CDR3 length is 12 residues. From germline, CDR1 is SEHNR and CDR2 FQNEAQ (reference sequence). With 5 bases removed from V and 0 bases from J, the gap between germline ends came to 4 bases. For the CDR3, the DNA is TGTGCCAGCAGCCCAATGAACACTGAAGCTTTCTTT. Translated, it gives CASSPMNTEAFF.

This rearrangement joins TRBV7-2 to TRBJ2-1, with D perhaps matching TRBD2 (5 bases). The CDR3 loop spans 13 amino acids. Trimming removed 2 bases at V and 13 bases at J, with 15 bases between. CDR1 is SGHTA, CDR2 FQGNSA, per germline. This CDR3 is CASSLRGSPVQFF. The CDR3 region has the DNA TGTGCCAGCAGCTTACGGGGTAGCCCCGTCCAGTTCTTC.

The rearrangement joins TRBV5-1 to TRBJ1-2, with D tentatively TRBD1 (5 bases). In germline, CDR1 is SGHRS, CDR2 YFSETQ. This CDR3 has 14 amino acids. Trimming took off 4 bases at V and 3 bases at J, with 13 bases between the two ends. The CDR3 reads CASSPVGRDYGYTF. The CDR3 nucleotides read TGCGCCAGCAGCCCCGTGGGCAGGGACTATGGCTACACCTTC. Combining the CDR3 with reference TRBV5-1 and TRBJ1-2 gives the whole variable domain KAGVTQTPRYLIKTRGQQVTLSCSPISGHRSVSWYQQTPGQGLQFLFEYFSETQRNKGNFPGRFSGRQFSNSRSEMNVSTLELGDSALYLCASSPVGRDYGYTFGSGTRLTVV.

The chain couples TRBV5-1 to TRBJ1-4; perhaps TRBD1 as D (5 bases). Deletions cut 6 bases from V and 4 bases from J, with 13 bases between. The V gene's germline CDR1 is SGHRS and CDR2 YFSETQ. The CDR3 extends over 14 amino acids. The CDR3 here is CASTQGVNNEKLFF. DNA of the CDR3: TGCGCCAGCACCCAAGGGGTAAATAATGAAAAACTGTTTTTT.